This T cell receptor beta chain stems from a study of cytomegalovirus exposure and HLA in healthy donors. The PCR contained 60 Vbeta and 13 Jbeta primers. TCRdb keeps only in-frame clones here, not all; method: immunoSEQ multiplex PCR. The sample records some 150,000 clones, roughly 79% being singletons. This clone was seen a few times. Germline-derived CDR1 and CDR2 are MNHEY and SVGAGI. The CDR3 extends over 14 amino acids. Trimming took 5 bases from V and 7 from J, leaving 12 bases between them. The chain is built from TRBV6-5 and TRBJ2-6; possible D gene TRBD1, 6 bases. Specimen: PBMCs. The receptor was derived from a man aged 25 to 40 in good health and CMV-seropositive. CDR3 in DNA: TGTGCCAGCAGTAGCTCCGGGACAGCCAACGTCCTGACTTTC. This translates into CASSSSGTANVLTF.